These T cell receptor beta chains were read from a single sample in a study of graft-versus-host responses after intestinal transplantation. The data were produced by immunoSEQ multiplex PCR, yet TCRdb's version contains in-frame clones alone and is incomplete. This table has over 20,000 clones, 75% to 90% appearing once. The sequencing here drew on PBMCs, taken about 62 days after intestinal transplantation. Receptors were obtained from a human patient who received an intestinal transplant, so some T cells may come from the graft donor. The conserved cysteine and the conserved F or W are not part of the CDR3 here.

v_gene: TRBV19; j_gene: TRBJ1-1; CDR3aa: ASSNYREESTEAF
v_gene: TRBV7-6; j_gene: TRBJ2-7; CDR3aa: ASSLAEGNYEQY
v_gene: TRBV11-2; j_gene: TRBJ2-1; CDR3aa: ASTQSGLAGNNNEQF
v_gene: TRBV6-5; j_gene: TRBJ2-7; CDR3aa: ASSPLAGYEQY
v_gene: TRBV4-1; j_gene: TRBJ2-5; CDR3aa: ASSREGGGETQY
v_gene: TRBV6-1; j_gene: TRBJ1-1; CDR3aa: ASSETAGLGLGTEAF
v_gene: TRBV4-1; j_gene: TRBJ1-4; CDR3aa: ASSQEGGFGEKLF
v_gene: TRBV5-3; j_gene: TRBJ1-5; CDR3aa: ARSSDREGKQPQH
v_gene: TRBV25-1; j_gene: TRBJ2-7; CDR3aa: ASSESYEQY
v_gene: TRBV6-4; j_gene: TRBJ1-5; CDR3aa: ASRCRGQPQH
v_gene: TRBV7-9; j_gene: TRBJ2-1; CDR3aa: ASSLVDGGITYNEQF
v_gene: TRBV6-4; j_gene: TRBJ2-3; CDR3aa: ASSDSGATDTQY
v_gene: TRBV6-1; j_gene: TRBJ1-1; CDR3aa: ASSEGGGGRRAF
v_gene: TRBV19; j_gene: TRBJ2-1; CDR3aa: ASSRGLAGANEQF
v_gene: TRBV6-5; j_gene: TRBJ2-3; CDR3aa: ASTLTGGTDTQY
v_gene: TRBV5-4; j_gene: TRBJ2-7; CDR3aa: ASSLSAEGAWVGEQY
v_gene: TRBV5-1; j_gene: TRBJ2-7; CDR3aa: ASSVKTDASYEQY
v_gene: TRBV30; j_gene: TRBJ1-6; CDR3aa: AWSVVGGDSPLH
v_gene: TRBV19; j_gene: TRBJ1-1; CDR3aa: ASRWDRVDTEAF
v_gene: TRBV7-9; j_gene: TRBJ1-4; CDR3aa: ASSLSQGGEKLF
v_gene: TRBV19; j_gene: TRBJ1-4; CDR3aa: ASSPRTGDNEKLF
v_gene: TRBV27; j_gene: TRBJ2-7; CDR3aa: ASSPTFPYEQY
v_gene: TRBV21-1; j_gene: TRBJ1-4; CDR3aa: ASSSGGRQGRTTNEKLF
v_gene: TRBV6-1; j_gene: TRBJ2-7; CDR3aa: ASSEGNSL
v_gene: TRBV23-1; j_gene: TRBJ1-2; CDR3aa: ASSQKMGDYGYT
v_gene: TRBV15; j_gene: TRBJ2-1; CDR3aa: ATSRWGQGNNEQF
v_gene: TRBV5-8; j_gene: TRBJ1-2; CDR3aa: ASSSDSFVSY
v_gene: TRBV6-5; j_gene: TRBJ2-7; CDR3aa: ASSGDRVPSYEQY
v_gene: TRBV27; j_gene: TRBJ1-1; CDR3aa: ASSLGGVNTEAF
v_gene: TRBV7-9; j_gene: -; CDR3aa: ASSLDPGQDYEQY
v_gene: TRBV27; j_gene: TRBJ2-1; CDR3aa: ASSLGRGGVVYNEQF
v_gene: TRBV4-3; j_gene: TRBJ2-5; CDR3aa: ASSQDSAGQETQY
v_gene: TRBV14; j_gene: TRBJ1-1; CDR3aa: ASSQQGTEAF
v_gene: TRBV4-3; j_gene: TRBJ2-7; CDR3aa: ASSPLTSTPTYEQY
v_gene: TRBV7-9; j_gene: TRBJ1-1; CDR3aa: ASSLGGGAPNTEAF
v_gene: TRBV29-1; j_gene: TRBJ1-2; CDR3aa: SVEGANGYT
v_gene: TRBV30; j_gene: TRBJ1-5; CDR3aa: AWSVAGQPQH
v_gene: TRBV5-2; j_gene: TRBJ1-2; CDR3aa: ASKIAGGVRKTYGYT
v_gene: TRBV4-2; j_gene: TRBJ1-4; CDR3aa: ASSQDRGQGAEKLF
v_gene: TRBV4-1; j_gene: TRBJ1-1; CDR3aa: ASSQEVRQGPKLEAF
v_gene: TRBV4-3; j_gene: TRBJ2-1; CDR3aa: ASSQDYGTSGVPSNDNEQF
v_gene: TRBV7-2; j_gene: TRBJ2-7; CDR3aa: ASSGQPGTSYEQY
v_gene: TRBV9; j_gene: TRBJ2-3; CDR3aa: ASSGLGTGGTDTQY
v_gene: TRBV5-1; j_gene: TRBJ2-2; CDR3aa: ASSSPRTGRSTGELF
v_gene: TRBV27; j_gene: TRBJ1-5; CDR3aa: ASSLSGVNQPQH
v_gene: TRBV27; j_gene: TRBJ1-1; CDR3aa: ASSLTGQGMNTEAF
v_gene: TRBV11-2; j_gene: TRBJ2-7; CDR3aa: ASSLTGNYEQY
v_gene: TRBV9; j_gene: TRBJ2-3; CDR3aa: ASSPRRLAGGSDTQY
v_gene: TRBV21-1; j_gene: TRBJ2-4; CDR3aa: ASSPLDYLAKNIQY
v_gene: TRBV7-8; j_gene: TRBJ1-5; CDR3aa: ASSLVARGFGQPQH
v_gene: TRBV30; j_gene: TRBJ2-5; CDR3aa: ACRTGTGPQETQY
v_gene: TRBV27; j_gene: TRBJ2-2; CDR3aa: ASSFLDIGELF